This TCR beta chain was obtained from a study of Ad26.COV2.S vaccination and SARS-CoV-2 variants. Profiled with immunoSEQ multiplex PCR; TCRdb holds only in-frame clones, not every one. The profile covers over 400,000 clones, with around 92% appearing a single time and less than 2% taken by the ten largest. The treatment denotes: roughly 20 received Ad26.COV2.S at low or high dose, single or two shots; about 5 received placebo; per-sample allocation not given. Repertoires come from day 63 after the first vaccine or placebo injection. CDR1 is MNHEY, CDR2 SMNVEV, per germline (reference sequence). This CDR3 region has 15 residues. The V end was cut by 7 bases, the J end by 4 bases, with 16 bases between.

This receptor was taken from a person aged 18-60 years who received the Ad26.COV2.S COVID-19 vaccine or a placebo. Sample: peripheral blood, taken in a trial of Ad26.COV2.S vaccine versus placebo. The chain links TRBV27 to TRBJ1-4; possibly TRBD1 for D (6 bases). The CDR3 reads CASTRLGGGNEKLFF. CDR3 DNA: TGTGCCAGCACCCGATTGGGGGGCGGTAATGAAAAACTGTTTTTT. Looking up the rest from reference TRBV27 and TRBJ1-4 gives the full variable domain: EAQVTQNPRYLITVTGKKLTVTCSQNMNHEYMSWYRQDPGLGLRQIYYSMNVEVTDKGDVPEGYKVSRKEKRNFPLILESPSPNQTSLYFCASTRLGGGNEKLFFGSGTQLSVL.